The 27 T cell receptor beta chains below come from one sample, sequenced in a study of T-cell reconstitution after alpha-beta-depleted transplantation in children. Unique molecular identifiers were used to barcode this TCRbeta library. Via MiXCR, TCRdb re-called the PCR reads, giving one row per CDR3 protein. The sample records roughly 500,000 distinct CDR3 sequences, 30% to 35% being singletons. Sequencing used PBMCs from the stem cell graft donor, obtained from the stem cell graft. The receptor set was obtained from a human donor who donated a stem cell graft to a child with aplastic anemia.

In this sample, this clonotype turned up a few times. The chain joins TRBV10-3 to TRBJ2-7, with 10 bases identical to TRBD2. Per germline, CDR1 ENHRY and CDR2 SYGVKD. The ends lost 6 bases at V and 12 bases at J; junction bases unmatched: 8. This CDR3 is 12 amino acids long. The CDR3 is CAIRQPSGSLYF. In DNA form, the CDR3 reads TGTGCCATCAGACAACCTAGCGGGAGCCTGTACTTC.

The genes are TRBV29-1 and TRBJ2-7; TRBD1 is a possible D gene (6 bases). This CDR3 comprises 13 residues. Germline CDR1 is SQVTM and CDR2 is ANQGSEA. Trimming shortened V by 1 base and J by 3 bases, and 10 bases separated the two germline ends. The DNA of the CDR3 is TGCAGCGTTGAAGCGGGCAGGGGCTACGAGCAGTACTTC. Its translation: CSVEAGRGYEQYF.

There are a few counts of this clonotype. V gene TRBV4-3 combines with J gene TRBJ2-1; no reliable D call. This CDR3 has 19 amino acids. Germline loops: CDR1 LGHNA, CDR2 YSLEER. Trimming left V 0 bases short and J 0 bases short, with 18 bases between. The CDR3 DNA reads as TGCGCCAGCAGCCAAGATCGGCGGCTAGAGTTCGCCTCCTACAATGAGCAGTTCTTC. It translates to CASSQDRRLEFASYNEQFF.

This chain's CDR3 is CASSLDRTSGRREQFF. CDR3 sequence (DNA): TGTGCCAGCAGCTTAGATCGGACTAGCGGGAGGCGGGAGCAGTTCTTC. The rearrangement uses TRBV7-2 and TRBJ2-1, with 14 bases that match TRBD2. The germline V gene encodes CDR1 SGHTA and CDR2 FQGNSA. The CDR3 has 16 residues. The junction had 6 bases not matched to a gene; V was cut back by 1 base and J by 10 bases.

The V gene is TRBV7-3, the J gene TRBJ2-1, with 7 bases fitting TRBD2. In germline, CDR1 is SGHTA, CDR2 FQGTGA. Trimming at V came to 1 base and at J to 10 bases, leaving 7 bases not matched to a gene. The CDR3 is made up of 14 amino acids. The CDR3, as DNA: TGTGCCAGCAGCTTAAGCAGCAGCGGGATGGAGCAGTTCTTC. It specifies CASSLSSSGMEQFF. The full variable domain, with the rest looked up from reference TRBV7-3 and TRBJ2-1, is GAGVSQTPSNKVTEKGKYVELRCDPISGHTALYWYRQSLGQGPEFLIYFQGTGAADDSGLPNDRFFAVRPEGSVSTLKIQRTERGDSAVYLCASSLSSSGMEQFFGPGTRLTVL.

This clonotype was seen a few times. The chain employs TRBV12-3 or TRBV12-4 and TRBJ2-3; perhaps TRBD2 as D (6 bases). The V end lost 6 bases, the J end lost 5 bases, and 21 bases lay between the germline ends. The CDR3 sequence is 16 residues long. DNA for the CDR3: TGTGCCAGCAGCAGCGCGCGGGAATTTGATGGAGATACGCAGTATTTT. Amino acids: CASSSAREFDGDTQYF.

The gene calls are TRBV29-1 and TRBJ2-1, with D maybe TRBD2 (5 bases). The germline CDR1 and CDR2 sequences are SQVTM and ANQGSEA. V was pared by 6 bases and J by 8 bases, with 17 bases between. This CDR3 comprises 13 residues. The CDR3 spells CSVTKLVIDEQFF. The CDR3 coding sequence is TGCAGCGTCACTAAACTAGTTATCGATGAGCAGTTCTTC.

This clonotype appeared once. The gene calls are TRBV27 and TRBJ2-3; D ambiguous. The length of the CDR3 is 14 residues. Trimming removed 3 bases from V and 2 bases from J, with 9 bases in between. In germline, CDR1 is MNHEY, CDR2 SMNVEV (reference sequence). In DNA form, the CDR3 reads TGTGCCAGCAGTTTCACGGATATCACAGATACGCAGTATTTT. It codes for CASSFTDITDTQYF.

CDR3 nucleotide sequence: TGTGCCAGCAGCCCCCCGGGGGAGAGGGGCGAGCAGTACTTC. Amino acid sequence: CASSPPGERGEQYF. This chain uses TRBV7-2 with TRBJ2-7; possibly TRBD2 for D (6 bases). This CDR3 contains 14 residues. V was shortened by 5 bases and J by 6 bases, with 17 bases between the two germline ends. Germline assignment: CDR1 SGHTA and CDR2 FQGNSA.

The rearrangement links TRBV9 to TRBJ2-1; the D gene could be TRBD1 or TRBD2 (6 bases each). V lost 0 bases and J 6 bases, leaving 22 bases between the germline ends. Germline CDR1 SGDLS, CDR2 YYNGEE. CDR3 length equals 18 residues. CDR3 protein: CASSVEGGWGTQTNEQFF. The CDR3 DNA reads TGTGCCAGCAGCGTAGAGGGGGGATGGGGGACACAAACCAATGAGCAGTTCTTC. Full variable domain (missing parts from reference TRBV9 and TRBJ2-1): DSGVTQTPKHLITATGQRVTLRCSPRSGDLSVYWYQQSLDQGLQFLIQYYNGEERAKGNILERFSAQQFPDLHSELNLSSLELGDSALYFCASSVEGGWGTQTNEQFFGPGTRLTVL.

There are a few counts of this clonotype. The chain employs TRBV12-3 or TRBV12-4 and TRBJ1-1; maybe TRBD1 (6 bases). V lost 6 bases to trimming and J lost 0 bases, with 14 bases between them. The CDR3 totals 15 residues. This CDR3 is CASSQDRTMNTEAFF. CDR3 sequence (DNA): TGTGCCAGCAGCCAGGACAGAACTATGAACACTGAAGCTTTCTTT.

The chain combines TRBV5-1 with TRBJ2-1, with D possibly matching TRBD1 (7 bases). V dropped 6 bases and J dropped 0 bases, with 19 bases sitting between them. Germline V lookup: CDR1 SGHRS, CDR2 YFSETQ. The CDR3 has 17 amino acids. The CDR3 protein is CASTKGQGGNSYNEQFF. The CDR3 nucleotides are TGCGCCAGCACCAAAGGTCAGGGGGGTAACTCCTACAATGAGCAGTTCTTC. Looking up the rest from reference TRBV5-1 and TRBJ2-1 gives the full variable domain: KAGVTQTPRYLIKTRGQQVTLSCSPISGHRSVSWYQQTPGQGLQFLFEYFSETQRNKGNFPGRFSGRQFSNSRSEMNVSTLELGDSALYLCASTKGQGGNSYNEQFFGPGTRLTVL.

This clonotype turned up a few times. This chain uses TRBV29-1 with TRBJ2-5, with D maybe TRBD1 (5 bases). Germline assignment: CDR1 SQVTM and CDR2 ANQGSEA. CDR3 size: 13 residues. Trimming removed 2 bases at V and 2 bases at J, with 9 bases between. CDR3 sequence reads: CSVESYRQETQYF. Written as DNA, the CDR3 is TGCAGCGTTGAATCGTACAGGCAAGAGACCCAGTACTTC. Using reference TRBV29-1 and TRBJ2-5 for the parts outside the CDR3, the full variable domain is SAVISQKPSRDICQRGTSLTIQCQVDSQVTMMFWYRQQPGQSLTLIATANQGSEATYESGFVIDKFPISRPNLTFSTLTVSNMSPEDSSIYLCSVESYRQETQYFGPGTRLLVL.

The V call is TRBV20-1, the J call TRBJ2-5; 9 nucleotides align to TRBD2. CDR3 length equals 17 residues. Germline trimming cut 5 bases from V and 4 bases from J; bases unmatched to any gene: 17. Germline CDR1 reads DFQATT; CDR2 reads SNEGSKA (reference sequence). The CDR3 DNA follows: TGCAGTGCTGGACGGAGGAGCGGGAGGCCCGAGGGAGAGACCCAGTACTTC. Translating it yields CSAGRRSGRPEGETQYF.

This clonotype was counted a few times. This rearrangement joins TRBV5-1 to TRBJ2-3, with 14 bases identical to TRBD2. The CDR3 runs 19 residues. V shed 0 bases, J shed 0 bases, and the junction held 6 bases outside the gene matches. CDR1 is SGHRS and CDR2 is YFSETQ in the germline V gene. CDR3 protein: CASSLAYGTSGGSTDTQYF. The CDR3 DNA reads TGCGCCAGCAGCTTGGCCTATGGGACTAGCGGGGGTAGCACAGATACGCAGTATTTT.

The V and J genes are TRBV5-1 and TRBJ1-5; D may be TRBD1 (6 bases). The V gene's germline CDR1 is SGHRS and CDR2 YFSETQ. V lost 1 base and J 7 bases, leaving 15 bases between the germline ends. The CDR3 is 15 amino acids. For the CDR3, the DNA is TGCGCCAGCAGCTTGTATTCAGGGGTCAACCAGCCCCAGCATTTT. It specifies CASSLYSGVNQPQHF.

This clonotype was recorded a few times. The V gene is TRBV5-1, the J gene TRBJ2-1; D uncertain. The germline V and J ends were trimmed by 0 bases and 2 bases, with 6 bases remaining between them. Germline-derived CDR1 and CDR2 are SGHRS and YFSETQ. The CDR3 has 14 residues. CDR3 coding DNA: TGCGCCAGCAGCTTGGAAAGCGCCTACAATGAGCAGTTCTTC. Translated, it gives CASSLESAYNEQFF.

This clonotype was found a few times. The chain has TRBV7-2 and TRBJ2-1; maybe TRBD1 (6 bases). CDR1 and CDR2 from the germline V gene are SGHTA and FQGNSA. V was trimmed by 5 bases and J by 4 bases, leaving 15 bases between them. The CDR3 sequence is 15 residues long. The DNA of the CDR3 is TGTGCCAGCAGCCCACGGACAGTTTCGTACAATGAGCAGTTCTTC. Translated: CASSPRTVSYNEQFF.

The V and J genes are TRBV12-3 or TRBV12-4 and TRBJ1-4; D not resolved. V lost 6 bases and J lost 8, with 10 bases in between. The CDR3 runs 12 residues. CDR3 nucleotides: TGTGCCAGCAGAACCGTAGAAGAAAAACTGTTTTTT. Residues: CASRTVEEKLFF.

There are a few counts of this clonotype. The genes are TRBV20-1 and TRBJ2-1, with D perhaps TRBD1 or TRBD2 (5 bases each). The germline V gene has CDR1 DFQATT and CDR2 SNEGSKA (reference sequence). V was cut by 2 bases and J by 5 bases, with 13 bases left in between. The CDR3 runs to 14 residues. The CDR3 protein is CSARSPPGHNEQFF. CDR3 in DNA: TGCAGTGCTAGATCCCCTCCGGGGCACAATGAGCAGTTCTTC.

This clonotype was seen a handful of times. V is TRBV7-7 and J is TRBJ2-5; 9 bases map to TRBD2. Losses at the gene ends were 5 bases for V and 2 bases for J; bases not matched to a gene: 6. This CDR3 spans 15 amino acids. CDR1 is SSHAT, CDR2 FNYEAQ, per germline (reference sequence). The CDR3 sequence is CASSEGTSRQETQYF. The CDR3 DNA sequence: TGTGCCAGCAGCGAAGGGACTAGCAGACAAGAGACCCAGTACTTC.

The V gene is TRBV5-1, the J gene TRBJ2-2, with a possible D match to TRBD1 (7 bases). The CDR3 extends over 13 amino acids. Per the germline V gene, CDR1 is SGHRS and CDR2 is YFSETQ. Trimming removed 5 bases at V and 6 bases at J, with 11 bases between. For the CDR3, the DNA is TGCGCCAGCAGAACAGGGGAGGCCGGGGAGCTGTTTTTT. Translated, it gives CASRTGEAGELFF.

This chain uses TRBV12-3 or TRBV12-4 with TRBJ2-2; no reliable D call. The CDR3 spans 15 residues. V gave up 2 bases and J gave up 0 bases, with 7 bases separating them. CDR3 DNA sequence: TGTGCCAGCAGTTTATATGGGGCGAACACCGGGGAGCTGTTTTTT. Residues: CASSLYGANTGELFF.

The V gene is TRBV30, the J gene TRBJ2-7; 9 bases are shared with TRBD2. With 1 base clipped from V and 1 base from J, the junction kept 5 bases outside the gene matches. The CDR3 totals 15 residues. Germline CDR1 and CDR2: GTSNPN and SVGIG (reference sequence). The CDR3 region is CAWSDLAGASYEQYF. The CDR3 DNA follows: TGTGCCTGGAGTGACTTAGCGGGAGCTTCCTACGAGCAGTACTTC.

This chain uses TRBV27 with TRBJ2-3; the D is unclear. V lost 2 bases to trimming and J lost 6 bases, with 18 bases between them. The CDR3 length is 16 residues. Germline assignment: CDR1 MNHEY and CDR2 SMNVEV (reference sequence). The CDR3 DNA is TGTGCCAGCAGTTTAAATTCGGGCAGGAGACTTGATACGCAGTATTTT. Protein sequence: CASSLNSGRRLDTQYF.

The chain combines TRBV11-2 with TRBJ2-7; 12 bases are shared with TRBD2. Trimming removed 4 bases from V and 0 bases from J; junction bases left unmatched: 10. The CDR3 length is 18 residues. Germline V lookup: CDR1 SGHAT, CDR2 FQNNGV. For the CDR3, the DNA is TGTGCCAGCAGCTCCCCCCAACTGACTAGCGGGAGCTCCTACGAGCAGTACTTC. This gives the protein CASSSPQLTSGSSYEQYF.

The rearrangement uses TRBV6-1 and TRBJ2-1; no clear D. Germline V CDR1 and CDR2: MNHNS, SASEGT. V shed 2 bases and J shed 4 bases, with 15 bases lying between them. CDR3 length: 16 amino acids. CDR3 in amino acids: CASSEFFLTEYNEQFF. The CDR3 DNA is TGTGCCAGCAGTGAATTCTTCTTGACGGAGTACAATGAGCAGTTCTTC.